This TCR beta chain was sequenced during a study of T cell responses to AZD1222 COVID-19 vaccine. Study conclusions and caveats: Donor demographics were predominantly white British with a female majority; clonal diversity may be underestimated.

Notes on this clone: Its cognate antigen is unknown. A read error may produce the germline difference seen at one junction end.

This CDR3 comprises 16 residues. Germline values: CDR1 SSHAT, CDR2 FNYEAQ (reference sequence). The data were produced by immunoSEQ multiplex PCR, yet TCRdb's version contains in-frame clones alone and is incomplete. The sample includes 90,000 to 120,000 clones, around 93% of them seen just once. The J gene is TRBJ1-5, the V gene TRBV7-7, with D perhaps matching TRBD1 (6 bases). This specimen was peripheral blood, taken 28 days after the second AZD1222 dose. The receptor comes from an adult who received the AZD1222 COVID-19 vaccine. CDR3: CASSLEGGLINQPQHF. DNA of the CDR3: TGTGCTAGCAGCTTAGAGGGGGGCCTCATCAATCAGCCCCAGCATTTT. Full variable domain (missing parts from reference TRBV7-7 and TRBJ1-5): GAGVSQSPRYKVTKRGQDVTLRCDPISSHATLYWYQQALGQGPEFLTYFNYEAQPDKSGLPSDRFSAERPEGSISTLTIQRTEQRDSAMYRCASSLEGGLINQPQHFGDGTRLSIL.